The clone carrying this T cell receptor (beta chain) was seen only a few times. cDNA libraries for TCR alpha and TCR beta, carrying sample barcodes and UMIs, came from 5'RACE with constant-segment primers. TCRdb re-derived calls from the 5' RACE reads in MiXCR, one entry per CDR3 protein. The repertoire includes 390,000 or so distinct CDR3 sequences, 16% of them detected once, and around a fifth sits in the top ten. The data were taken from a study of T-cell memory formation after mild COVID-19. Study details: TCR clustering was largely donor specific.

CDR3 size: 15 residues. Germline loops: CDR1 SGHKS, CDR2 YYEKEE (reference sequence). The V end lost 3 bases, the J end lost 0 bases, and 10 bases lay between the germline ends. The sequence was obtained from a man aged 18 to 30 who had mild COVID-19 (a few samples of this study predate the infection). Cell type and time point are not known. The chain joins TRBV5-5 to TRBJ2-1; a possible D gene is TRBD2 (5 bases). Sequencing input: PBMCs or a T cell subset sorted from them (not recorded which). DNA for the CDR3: TGTGCCAGCAGCTGGAGCGGACCCTCCTACAATGAGCAGTTCTTC. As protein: CASSWSGPSYNEQFF.